This TCR beta chain is from a study of somatic mutations in cytotoxic T cells in rheumatoid arthritis. Libraries were prepared by immunoSEQ multiplex PCR; TCRdb keeps only in-frame clonotypes and omits some of them. The sample lists about 18,000 clones; around four fifths were seen once. This clone is deemed medium-sized (0.01 to 0.1%). This sample includes further DNA sequences coding for the same CDR3. Germline V gene lookup returns CDR1 GTSNPN and CDR2 SVGIG (reference sequence). Between the trimmed V and J ends, which lost 4 bases and 2 bases, there was a span of 5 bases. CDR3 length: 11 residues. Isolation of CD4+ and CD8+ cells used positive magnetic bead selection, with purity checked by flow cytometry.

The specimen was CD8+ T cells sorted from blood. This rearrangement joins TRBV30 to TRBJ1-1; D not resolved. This sequence originates from an adult with rheumatoid arthritis. The chain's CDR3 is CAWILNTEAFF. The CDR3 DNA sequence: TGTGCCTGGATCCTAAACACTGAAGCTTTCTTT.